What follows are 28 T cell receptor beta chains derived from one specimen sequenced in a study of early T cells in non-severe SARS-CoV-2 infection. MiXCR, run by TCRdb on the 5' RACE reads, gives a single entry per CDR3 protein. The sample has more than 50,000 distinct CDR3 sequences; more than 10% are singletons. The sample was whole blood, taken at baseline. The receptors shown here come from an adult who was a healthcare worker with PCR-confirmed SARS-CoV-2 infection or an uninfected control (not recorded which).

The chain employs TRBV4-3 and TRBJ1-5, with D possibly TRBD1 on 5 matching bases. The CDR3 totals 14 residues. The germline CDR1 and CDR2 sequences are LGHNA and YSLEER. The V end lost 0 bases, the J end lost 7 bases, and 10 bases lay between the germline ends. The CDR3 DNA is TGCGCCAGCAGCCAAGATTCAGGGCTCCAGCCCCAGCATTTT. It is translated as CASSQDSGLQPQHF.

This chain uses TRBV11-2 with TRBJ2-1; 10 nucleotides align to TRBD2. Germline V CDR1 and CDR2: SGHAT, FQNNGV. Trimming removed 3 bases from V and 8 bases from J; junction bases left unmatched: 7. This CDR3 has 15 residues. The CDR3, as DNA: TGTGCCAGCAGCTTCCTAGCGGGAGTTTTAGATGAGCAGTTCTTC. Its translation is CASSFLAGVLDEQFF. Filled out from reference TRBV11-2 and TRBJ2-1, the complete variable domain reads EAGVAQSPRYKIIEKRQSVAFWCNPISGHATLYWYQQILGQGPKLLIQFQNNGVVDDSQLPKDRFSAERLKGVDSTLKIQPAKLEDSAVYLCASSFLAGVLDEQFFGPGTRLTVL.

This clonotype was recorded a few times. The chain's CDR3 is CASSTRTGIDEQYF. CDR3 coding DNA: TGTGCCAGCAGCACCCGGACAGGGATCGACGAGCAGTACTTC. The chain recombines TRBV6-2 or TRBV6-3 with TRBJ2-7; TRBD1 agrees at 8 bases. The J segment lost 5 bases and the V segment lost 6 bases, leaving 9 bases of the junction unmatched. Germline V gives CDR1 MNHEY, CDR2 SVGEGT. There are 14 residues in the CDR3.

This clonotype occurred a few times. The gene calls are TRBV6-2 or TRBV6-3 and TRBJ1-1; weak D call: TRBD1 (5 bases). Between the trimmed V and J ends, which lost 5 bases and 0 bases, there was a span of 13 bases. Per the germline V gene, CDR1 is MNHEY and CDR2 is SVGEGT. The CDR3 contains 15 residues. CDR3 sequence: CASSAQDNLNTEAFF. The CDR3 DNA follows: TGTGCCAGCAGTGCACAGGACAACCTGAACACTGAAGCTTTCTTT.

The chain carries TRBV28 and TRBJ2-5; D possibly corresponds to TRBD2 (6 bases). Looked up from germline, CDR1 is MDHEN and CDR2 is SYDVKM. The CDR3 is made up of 13 amino acids. V gave up 8 bases and J gave up 4 bases, with 14 bases separating them. CDR3: CASETGGRETQYF. The CDR3 DNA sequence: TGTGCCAGCGAAACCGGGGGAAGAGAGACCCAGTACTTC.

The gene calls are TRBV2 and TRBJ2-6; no firm D call. V shed 9 bases and J shed 0 bases, with 9 bases lying between them. CDR3 length: 14 amino acids. Germline V gene data show CDR1 as SNHLY and CDR2 as FYNNEI. In nucleotides, the CDR3 is TGTGCCAGTCTTAGTCTCTCTGGGGCCAACGTCCTGACTTTC. Its translation is CASLSLSGANVLTF.

CDR3 sequence (DNA): TGCAGCGTTGGACGACCAGACGAGCAGTACTTC. This encodes CSVGRPDEQYF. This chain joins TRBV29-1 and TRBJ2-7; no clear D. The germline V gene has CDR1 SQVTM and CDR2 ANQGSEA. The CDR3 is 11 amino acids. V was pared by 4 bases and J by 5 bases, with 9 bases between.

In its sample, this clonotype was seen many times. The chain's CDR3 is CASSQAGTTDTQYF. Written as DNA, the CDR3 is TGTGCCAGCAGCCAAGCGGGTACCACAGATACGCAGTATTTT. The J gene is TRBJ2-3, the V gene TRBV3-1; D gene unclear. The CDR3 has 14 amino acids. Germline V gene data show CDR1 as LGHDT and CDR2 as YNNKEL (reference sequence). Trimming stripped 1 base from V and 2 bases from J, with 7 bases between.

Ten or more counts support this clonotype. V usage is TRBV24-1 and J usage is TRBJ2-2; no definite D call. The CDR3 spans 14 residues. V lost 7 bases, J lost 3 bases, and 11 bases lay in between. Germline V gene data show CDR1 as KGHDR and CDR2 as SFDVKD. The CDR3 sequence: CATRILEDTGELFF. The CDR3 coding sequence is TGTGCCACCAGGATATTAGAAGACACCGGGGAGCTGTTTTTT.

The chain carries TRBV11-3 and TRBJ2-1, with D perhaps being TRBD1 or TRBD2 (5 bases each). In germline, CDR1 is SGHNT, CDR2 YENEEA. The ends were cut back, 1 base at V and 9 bases at J, with 10 bases in the middle. This CDR3 has 13 amino acids. The CDR3 here is CASSLVFGGEQFF. CDR3 sequence (DNA): TGTGCCAGCAGCTTAGTCTTTGGGGGTGAGCAGTTCTTC.

V gene TRBV7-3 combines with J gene TRBJ2-3, with TRBD2 matching 8 bases. The germline CDR1 and CDR2 sequences are SGHTA and FQGTGA. V lost 5 bases to trimming and J lost 5 bases; unmatched junction nucleotides: 12. The CDR3 has 16 residues. For the CDR3, the DNA is TGTGCCAGCAGCCCCCAAGGCGGGAGGTATTTAGATACGCAGTATTTT. Translated: CASSPQGGRYLDTQYF.

The table lists this clonotype with a few counts. This chain joins TRBV20-1 and TRBJ2-2, with 8 bases fitting TRBD1. CDR1 and CDR2 from the germline V gene are DFQATT and SNEGSKA (reference sequence). There are 15 residues in the CDR3. With V trimmed by 1 base and J by 1 base, 2 bases remained unmatched. CDR3 loop: CSARGQGWNTGELFF. CDR3 DNA sequence: TGCAGTGCTAGAGGACAGGGGTGGAACACCGGGGAGCTGTTTTTT.

This clonotype was seen only a few times. The rearrangement joins TRBV11-2 to TRBJ2-1; 7 nucleotides match TRBD1. Germline V CDR1 and CDR2: SGHAT, FQNNGV. This CDR3 region has 17 residues. After removal of 5 bases from V and 0 bases from J, the junction contained 10 bases not matched to a gene. The CDR3 protein is CASSRDISGGSYNEQFF. Written as DNA, the CDR3 is TGTGCCAGCAGCCGAGATATATCAGGGGGCTCCTACAATGAGCAGTTCTTC.

This clonotype came up a few times. The chain joins TRBV5-1 to TRBJ2-1; 8 nucleotides line up with TRBD1. CDR3 length: 17 amino acids. J was trimmed by 9 bases and V by 0 bases; bases with no gene match: 14. Germline V CDR1 and CDR2: SGHRS, YFSETQ. CDR3 DNA sequence: TGCGCCAGCAGCTTGGCCAATGTTGCAGGGGGCTCTGGTGAGCAGTTCTTC. It is translated as CASSLANVAGGSGEQFF.

This clonotype was seen many times. The CDR3 nucleotides read TGTGCCAGCAGCTCCGCCGGGACAGGGGCCTACGAGCAGTACTTC. It specifies CASSSAGTGAYEQYF. The rearrangement joins TRBV7-9 to TRBJ2-7; 10 bases agree with TRBD1. Per the germline V gene, CDR1 is SEHNR and CDR2 is FQNEAQ (reference sequence). J was trimmed by 2 bases and V by 4 bases; bases with no gene match: 5. The CDR3 covers 15 residues. Full variable domain (remainder filled in from reference TRBV7-9 and TRBJ2-7): DTGVSQNPRHKITKRGQNVTFRCDPISEHNRLYWYRQTLGQGPEFLTYFQNEAQLEKSRLLSDRFSAERPKGSFSTLEIQRTEQGDSAMYLCASSSAGTGAYEQYFGPGTRLTVT.

Only a few counts were recorded for this clonotype. This sequence joins TRBV5-1 and TRBJ2-1; D gene uncertain. CDR3 size: 14 residues. Per the germline V gene, CDR1 is SGHRS and CDR2 is YFSETQ. Trimming pared 0 bases from V and 2 bases from J, leaving 6 bases between. The CDR3 sequence is CASSLDFAYNEQFF. The CDR3 bases are TGCGCCAGCAGCTTGGACTTCGCCTACAATGAGCAGTTCTTC.

The table lists this clonotype with many counts. V is TRBV7-9 and J is TRBJ2-2; D is uncertain. CDR3 length: 15 residues. The V end was cut by 3 bases, the J end by 2 bases, with 10 bases between. The germline V gene encodes CDR1 SEHNR and CDR2 FQNEAQ (reference sequence). The CDR3 protein is CASSFIEANTGELFF. The CDR3 DNA sequence: TGTGCCAGCAGCTTCATTGAAGCCAACACCGGGGAGCTGTTTTTT.

This clonotype has more than one count but fewer than ten. The chain recombines TRBV5-1 with TRBJ1-2, with 8 nucleotides matching TRBD1. Trimming cost V 1 base and J 4 bases; bases outside gene matches: 6. This CDR3 spans 15 amino acids. The germline gives CDR1 SGHRS, CDR2 YFSETQ. This CDR3 reads CASSLTSTGAYGYTF. In DNA, the CDR3 is TGCGCCAGCAGCTTGACGTCGACAGGGGCCTATGGCTACACCTTC.

The genes are TRBV9 and TRBJ1-1; D is uncertain. Germline CDR1 reads SGDLS; CDR2 reads YYNGEE. V was trimmed by 4 bases and J by 10 bases, leaving 14 bases between them. The CDR3 length is 12 residues. CDR3 sequence reads: CASSPGGERAFF. In DNA, the CDR3 is TGTGCCAGCAGCCCCGGCGGGGAAAGAGCTTTCTTT.

This clonotype occurred many times. The CDR3 nucleotides are TGTGCCAGCAGTCCCGGACTAGCGGGAATCGAAGATACGCAGTATTTT. Translation gives CASSPGLAGIEDTQYF. This sequence joins TRBV7-7 and TRBJ2-3; TRBD2 matches 12 bases. The CDR3 consists of 16 residues. Germline V gene sequence: CDR1 SSHAT, CDR2 FNYEAQ (reference sequence). The ends lost 6 bases at V and 5 bases at J; junction bases unmatched: 9.

The chain uses TRBV20-1 and TRBJ2-1; 11 nucleotides align to TRBD2. V was pared by 2 bases and J by 8 bases, with 5 bases of the junction left unmatched. The V gene's germline CDR1 is DFQATT and CDR2 SNEGSKA (reference sequence). This CDR3 has 14 amino acids. The CDR3 nucleotides read TGCAGTGCTAGAAGACTAGCGGGGTACGATGAGCAGTTCTTC. Protein sequence: CSARRLAGYDEQFF.

This chain links TRBV28 with TRBJ1-5; 8 bases are a match to TRBD1. The CDR3 is 16 residues long. The ends lost 4 bases at V and 6 bases at J; junction bases unmatched: 11. The germline V gene encodes CDR1 MDHEN and CDR2 SYDVKM. As DNA, the CDR3 is TGTGCCAGCAGTTCGGGCCGCCGACAGGGGAGTCAGCCCCAGCATTTT. Protein product: CASSSGRRQGSQPQHF.

This clonotype occurred many times. The chain joins TRBV6-2 or TRBV6-3 to TRBJ2-4; TRBD2 matches at 9 bases. Per the germline V gene, CDR1 is MNHEY and CDR2 is SVGEGT. Losses at the gene ends were 0 bases for V and 0 bases for J; bases not matched to a gene: 3. The CDR3 covers 17 residues. CDR3 sequence reads: CASSYSSSGGAKNIQYF. In nucleotides, the CDR3 is TGTGCCAGCAGTTACTCAAGTAGCGGGGGAGCCAAAAACATTCAGTACTTC.

The rearrangement links TRBV24-1 to TRBJ1-4; 10 positions agree with TRBD1. Germline V gene lookup returns CDR1 KGHDR and CDR2 SFDVKD. With 2 bases clipped from V and 3 bases from J, the junction kept 8 bases outside the gene matches. This CDR3 comprises 18 residues. The DNA of the CDR3 is TGTGCCACCAGTGATTCCAAGCCGACAGGGGGCCCTAATGAAAAACTGTTTTTT. Residues: CATSDSKPTGGPNEKLFF.

This chain connects TRBV5-1 to TRBJ1-2; possible D gene TRBD1, 5 bases. Germline CDR1 and CDR2: SGHRS and YFSETQ. Trimming stripped 0 bases from V and 4 bases from J, with 7 bases between. The CDR3 totals 13 residues. CDR3 in DNA: TGCGCCAGCAGCTTGGACGACAGCTATGGCTACACCTTC. It codes for CASSLDDSYGYTF.

This clonotype was detected ten times or more. The J gene is TRBJ1-4, the V gene TRBV20-1; D possibly corresponds to TRBD1 (5 bases). The CDR3 runs to 14 residues. The germline CDR1 and CDR2 sequences are DFQATT and SNEGSKA (reference sequence). Trimming took off 7 bases at V and 10 bases at J, with 22 bases between the two ends. This CDR3 reads CSVQGNGLRAKLFF. The CDR3 bases are TGCAGTGTGCAGGGAAATGGGCTTCGGGCAAAACTGTTTTTT.

The chain has TRBV6-2 or TRBV6-3 and TRBJ2-4; D is uncertain. The ends were cut back, 6 bases at V and 2 bases at J, with 17 bases in the middle. The CDR3 spans 16 residues. Germline lookup yields CDR1 MNHEY and CDR2 SVGEGT. DNA of the CDR3: TGTGCCAGCAGCCTTCGAACTGACCGGTCCAAAAACATTCAGTACTTC. This translates into CASSLRTDRSKNIQYF.

This clonotype was detected a few times. The V gene is TRBV20-1, the J gene TRBJ1-1, with D possibly being TRBD1 (5 bases). Germline V lookup: CDR1 DFQATT, CDR2 SNEGSKA (reference sequence). The CDR3 totals 12 residues. The V end lost 1 base, the J end lost 6 bases, and 9 bases lay between the germline ends. DNA for the CDR3: TGCAGTGCTAGAGGGGACCAAGCTGAAGCTTTCTTT. It specifies CSARGDQAEAFF.